One sample yielded the 21 T cell receptor beta chains listed below, sequenced in a study of T-cell reconstitution after alpha-beta-depleted transplantation in children. Unique molecular identifiers were incorporated when the TCRbeta library was constructed. A single record per CDR3 protein comes from TCRdb applying MiXCR to the PCR reads. In the table there are just under 550,000 distinct CDR3 sequences, about 17% of which are singletons. This sample comprised PBMCs from the stem cell graft donor, obtained from the stem cell graft. The receptor source for this set is a human donor who donated a stem cell graft to a child with acute lymphoblastic leukemia.

The V call is TRBV7-9, the J call TRBJ2-1; TRBD1 or TRBD2 may be the D gene (5 bases each). The V end lost 5 bases, the J end lost 4 bases, and 15 bases lay between the germline ends. This CDR3 region has 15 residues. Germline V gene data show CDR1 as SEHNR and CDR2 as FQNEAQ (reference sequence). The CDR3 loop reads CASSLGTVWYNEQFF. CDR3 DNA: TGTGCCAGCAGCCTAGGGACGGTGTGGTACAATGAGCAGTTCTTC.

There are a few counts of this clonotype. This chain uses TRBV9 with TRBJ2-6; D not certain. This CDR3 has 14 amino acids. Germline V gives CDR1 SGDLS, CDR2 YYNGEE. The V and J ends lost 5 bases and 4 bases respectively, with 10 bases between them. The CDR3 spells CASRGRSGANVLTF. CDR3 coding DNA: TGTGCCAGCAGGGGTAGGAGCGGGGCCAACGTCCTGACTTTC.

This clonotype occurred a few times. The rearrangement uses TRBV3-1 and TRBJ2-1, with a weak D call TRBD2 (5 bases). The CDR3 length is 12 residues. V was shortened by 3 bases and J by 10 bases, with 10 bases between the two germline ends. Germline V gene sequence: CDR1 LGHDT, CDR2 YNNKEL (reference sequence). CDR3 sequence: CASSHPGVEQFF. CDR3 bases: TGTGCCAGCAGCCACCCCGGGGTAGAGCAGTTCTTC.

Worth noting for this clonotype: This could be a read error, since a much larger clone is one nucleotide away. CDR3 protein: CASCLLGGSYNEQFF. CDR3 bases: TGTGCCAGCTGCCTCCTCGGCGGATCCTACAATGAGCAGTTCTTC. The V gene is TRBV3-1, the J gene TRBJ2-1; D uncertain. The CDR3 is 15 residues long. The V end lost 8 bases, the J end lost 1 base, and 15 bases lay between the germline ends. Germline V gene data show CDR1 as LGHDT and CDR2 as YNNKEL (reference sequence).

The V gene is TRBV27, the J gene TRBJ2-7; D remains ambiguous. This CDR3 comprises 13 residues. The germline V gene encodes CDR1 MNHEY and CDR2 SMNVEV (reference sequence). Trimming removed 4 bases at V and 6 bases at J, with 13 bases between. Written as DNA, the CDR3 is TGTGCCAGCAGTTCCAGGCACCTGGGCGAGCAGTACTTC. As protein: CASSSRHLGEQYF.

This clonotype was detected a few times. CDR3 residues: CASSWSDRGNEQFF. The DNA for the CDR3 is TGCGCCAGCAGCTGGAGCGACAGGGGAAATGAGCAGTTCTTC. This sequence joins TRBV5-1 and TRBJ2-1; the match to TRBD1 covers 8 bases. The ends lost 3 bases at V and 7 bases at J; junction bases unmatched: 6. Germline V gene data show CDR1 as SGHRS and CDR2 as YFSETQ. The CDR3 runs 14 residues.

There are a few counts of this clonotype. The rearrangement links TRBV5-1 to TRBJ2-7; D ambiguous. Trimming pared 0 bases from V and 2 bases from J, leaving 9 bases between. Germline V gives CDR1 SGHRS, CDR2 YFSETQ. The CDR3 length is 14 residues. The CDR3 bases are TGCGCCAGCAGCTTGGCCCCTGACCCCTACGAGCAGTACTTC. This sequence encodes CASSLAPDPYEQYF.

The chain carries TRBV5-1 and TRBJ2-1, with D perhaps matching TRBD2 (6 bases). The ends were cut back, 6 bases at V and 4 bases at J, with 14 bases in the middle. The CDR3 has 14 amino acids. The germline gives CDR1 SGHRS, CDR2 YFSETQ. The DNA for the CDR3 is TGCGCCAGCAATTCCGGGACTTTTTACAATGAGCAGTTCTTC. Translated: CASNSGTFYNEQFF.

The chain uses TRBV25-1 and TRBJ2-7, with 8 nucleotides matching TRBD1. Germline V gives CDR1 MGHDK, CDR2 SYGVNS. After removal of 4 bases from V and 1 base from J, the junction contained 15 bases not matched to a gene. This CDR3 has 18 amino acids. In nucleotides, the CDR3 is TGTGCCAGCAGTGCACCCGGACAGGGAAGCAGGTTTTCCTACGAGCAGTACTTC. It translates to CASSAPGQGSRFSYEQYF.

Ten or more counts support this clonotype. This rearrangement joins TRBV10-3 to TRBJ2-7; D remains ambiguous. CDR1 ENHRY and CDR2 SYGVKD come from the germline V gene. The CDR3 extends over 16 amino acids. Trimming removed 2 bases from V and 3 bases from J, with 17 bases in between. DNA for the CDR3: TGTGCCATCAGTGAGCTTACGAGCAGTAGTCGCTACGAGCAGTACTTC. Residues: CAISELTSSSRYEQYF.

This clonotype was counted between two and nine times. This sequence joins TRBV5-1 and TRBJ1-1; a weak D match, TRBD1 (5 bases). The CDR3 runs 16 residues. Looked up from germline, CDR1 is SGHRS and CDR2 is YFSETQ. The germline V and J ends were trimmed by 1 base and 0 bases, with 13 bases remaining between them. The chain's CDR3 is CASSLYGGALNTEAFF. For the CDR3, the DNA is TGCGCCAGCAGCTTGTACGGTGGGGCTTTGAACACTGAAGCTTTCTTT. Variable domain in full (rest from reference TRBV5-1 and TRBJ1-1): KAGVTQTPRYLIKTRGQQVTLSCSPISGHRSVSWYQQTPGQGLQFLFEYFSETQRNKGNFPGRFSGRQFSNSRSEMNVSTLELGDSALYLCASSLYGGALNTEAFFGQGTRLTVV.

This chain links TRBV9 with TRBJ2-2; 7 nucleotides agree with TRBD2. The CDR3 spans 15 residues. The ends lost 3 bases at V and 4 bases at J; junction bases unmatched: 6. Germline V gives CDR1 SGDLS, CDR2 YYNGEE. The CDR3 coding sequence is TGTGCCAGCAGCGCTCAAGCGGGGACCACCGGGGAGCTGTTTTTT. Encoded protein: CASSAQAGTTGELFF.

This chain connects TRBV3-1 to TRBJ2-5; 7 nucleotides line up with TRBD2. The CDR3 covers 17 residues. Germline-derived CDR1 and CDR2 are LGHDT and YNNKEL (reference sequence). The V segment lost 1 base and the J segment 5 bases; nucleotides outside the gene matches: 13. CDR3 bases: TGTGCCAGCAGCCAAGCCGAGGCGGGAGTTAGCCAGGAGACCCAGTACTTC. Translated: CASSQAEAGVSQETQYF.

This clonotype showed up many times. The chain has TRBV20-1 and TRBJ1-1, with D perhaps matching TRBD1 (5 bases). This CDR3 is 15 amino acids long. Germline CDR1 and CDR2: DFQATT and SNEGSKA (reference sequence). The V and J ends lost 0 bases and 3 bases respectively, with 14 bases between them. CDR3 loop: CSARDLAGSDTEAFF. CDR3 sequence (DNA): TGCAGTGCTAGAGATCTCGCAGGGAGTGACACTGAAGCTTTCTTT.

The table lists this clonotype with a few counts. The chain has TRBV27 and TRBJ2-7; 12 nucleotides line up with TRBD2. The V segment lost 5 bases and the J segment 2 bases; nucleotides outside the gene matches: 7. The CDR3 length is 16 residues. CDR1 is MNHEY and CDR2 is SMNVEV in the germline V gene (reference sequence). This CDR3 is CASSPSSGRATYEQYF. CDR3 in DNA: TGTGCCAGCAGTCCCTCTAGCGGGAGGGCAACCTACGAGCAGTACTTC.

The rearrangement joins TRBV18 to TRBJ2-3; 7 bases line up with TRBD1. This CDR3 spans 13 amino acids. CDR1 is KGHSH and CDR2 is LQKENI in the germline V gene. V was pared by 4 bases and J by 4 bases, with 2 bases of the junction left unmatched. The CDR3 loop is CASSRTGADTQYF. The CDR3, as DNA: TGTGCCAGCTCACGAACAGGGGCAGATACGCAGTATTTT.

This chain joins TRBV30 and TRBJ1-1, with 9 nucleotides matching TRBD1. J was trimmed by 5 bases and V by 5 bases; bases with no gene match: 6. Germline V gives CDR1 GTSNPN, CDR2 SVGIG (reference sequence). The CDR3 totals 13 residues. CDR3 residues: CAWRGQGYTEAFF. The CDR3 nucleotides read TGTGCCTGGCGGGGACAGGGATATACTGAAGCTTTCTTT.

This clonotype was seen a few times. This may stem from a read error, because a much larger clone lies one nucleotide away. The V and J genes are TRBV9 and TRBJ2-7; 8 positions match TRBD1. The CDR3 is 13 residues long. V shed 3 bases and J 2 bases; nucleotides not matched to a gene: 1. Germline V gives CDR1 SGDLS, CDR2 YYNGEE. The CDR3 region has the DNA TGTGCCAGCAGCGCGACAGGGGCCTACGAGCAGTACTTC. Residues: CASSATGAYEQYF.

The rearrangement uses TRBV4-2 and TRBJ2-7; 9 bases are a match to TRBD1. V lost 6 bases, J lost 3 bases, and 9 bases stayed unmatched. This CDR3 spans 15 amino acids. The germline CDR1 and CDR2 sequences are LGHNA and YNFKEQ. The DNA of the CDR3 is TGTGCCAGCAGTCTAGGGACAGGGATTATCTACGAGCAGTACTTC. Translated, it gives CASSLGTGIIYEQYF.

The chain couples TRBV11-2 to TRBJ2-4; TRBD2 matches at 8 bases. This CDR3 region has 15 residues. V trimming: 3 bases; J trimming: 0 bases; junction bases outside the gene matches: 1. CDR1 is SGHAT, CDR2 FQNNGV, per germline. Here the CDR3 reads CASSFLAGAKNIQYF. The CDR3, as DNA: TGTGCCAGCAGCTTCCTAGCGGGAGCCAAAAACATTCAGTACTTC.

The chain is built from TRBV7-2 and TRBJ2-7, with 7 nucleotides matching TRBD2. CDR3 length: 15 amino acids. Germline loops: CDR1 SGHTA, CDR2 FQGNSA. V lost 5 bases, J lost 2 bases, and 9 bases stayed unmatched. This CDR3 is CASSPTGGGAYEQYF. In DNA form, the CDR3 reads TGTGCCAGCAGCCCGACGGGAGGAGGAGCCTACGAGCAGTACTTC.